Below, 2 T cell receptor beta chains from the same sample are listed, as sequenced in a study of blood T cell repertoires in COVID-19. Profiling relied on immunoSEQ multiplex PCR, and the TCRdb table lists in-frame clones only, not all of them. The data hold about 11,000 clones, with 88% observed a single time. The sequencing input was peripheral blood. These receptors were taken from a human donor in a cohort sampled during active COVID-19.

V is TRBV2 and J is TRBJ2-5; D may be TRBD2 (6 bases). The CDR3 covers 15 residues. Germline CDR1 SNHLY, CDR2 FYNNEI. V gave up 1 base and J gave up 5 bases, with 14 bases separating them. DNA for the CDR3: TGTGCCAGCAGTGAAGGCCCGGGAGAGGCGGAGACCCAGTACTTC. It encodes CASSEGPGEAETQYF.

J is TRBJ2-1 and V is TRBV6-5; the match to TRBD2 covers 8 bases. V lost 8 bases, J lost 10 bases, and 10 bases stayed unmatched. In germline, CDR1 is MNHEY, CDR2 SVGAGI. The CDR3 totals 13 residues. The CDR3 sequence is CASASAGVPEQFF. The CDR3, as DNA: TGTGCCAGCGCCTCAGCGGGAGTTCCGGAGCAGTTCTTC.